The 9 T cell receptor beta chains below come from one sample, sequenced in a study of shared clonotypes between healthy human individuals. TCRdb's copy holds only in-frame clones and misses some; the assay was immunoSEQ multiplex PCR. The data contain roughly 530,000 clones, around 96% of them singletons. The sequenced material came from naive CD4+ T cells sorted from blood. The subset was: CD45RA+ positively selected. These receptors originate from a young woman in good health.

This clone has a single count. This chain uses TRBV28 with TRBJ1-2; D is ambiguous. The CDR3 length is 12 residues. In germline, CDR1 is MDHEN, CDR2 SYDVKM. The V gene lost 7 bases and the J gene lost 3 bases, with 9 bases spanning the gap. The CDR3 DNA is TGTGCCAGCAATACTCTGGACTATGGCTACACCTTC. This sequence encodes CASNTLDYGYTF.

The V and J genes are TRBV28 and TRBJ2-7, with 8 positions matching TRBD2. From germline, CDR1 is MDHEN and CDR2 SYDVKM. J lost 9 bases, V lost 7 bases, and 8 bases had no gene match. The CDR3 spans 12 residues. This CDR3 reads CASKGGAGGQYF. The CDR3 region has the DNA TGTGCCAGCAAGGGCGGGGCGGGAGGGCAGTACTTC.

The J gene is TRBJ1-2, the V gene TRBV28; D not resolved. Germline CDR1 and CDR2: MDHEN and SYDVKM. CDR3 length equals 16 residues. The V and J ends lost 7 bases and 2 bases respectively, with 20 bases between them. CDR3 sequence reads: CASIGSLGSINYGYTF. The CDR3 DNA sequence: TGTGCCAGCATTGGGTCGTTGGGTAGCATAAACTATGGCTACACCTTC.

This chain uses TRBV5-1 with TRBJ2-7; TRBD1 matches at 7 bases. CDR3 length equals 14 residues. Germline assignment: CDR1 SGHRS and CDR2 YFSETQ. Losses at the gene ends were 2 bases for V and 3 bases for J; bases not matched to a gene: 5. CDR3 protein: CASSFQTGSYEQYF. In nucleotides, the CDR3 is TGCGCCAGCAGCTTTCAGACAGGGAGCTACGAGCAGTACTTC.

The chain carries TRBV6-5 and TRBJ1-5; D not resolved. The CDR3 is 12 amino acids. CDR1 is MNHEY and CDR2 is SVGAGI in the germline V gene. The CDR3: CASGEGNQPQHF. Written as DNA, the CDR3 is TGTGCGTCCGGGGAAGGGAATCAGCCCCAGCATTTT.

About this clone itself: Distinct nucleotide sequences in the sample also encode this CDR3. The V call is TRBV5-8, the J call TRBJ2-5; the match to TRBD1 covers 8 bases. CDR1 is SGHTS and CDR2 is YDEGEE in the germline V gene. The CDR3 is made up of 14 amino acids. Trimming took 3 bases from V and 5 from J; bases not matched to a gene: 6. The CDR3 is CASSSGQGGETQYF. CDR3 coding DNA: TGTGCCAGCAGCTCTGGACAGGGTGGGGAGACCCAGTACTTC. Complete variable domain (other parts from reference TRBV5-8 and TRBJ2-5): EAGVTQSPTHLIKTRGQQATLRCSPISGHTSVYWYQQALGLGLQFLLWYDEGEERNRGNFPPRFSGRQFPNYSSELNVNALELEDSALYLCASSSGQGGETQYFGPGTRLLVL.

The chain employs TRBV28 and TRBJ1-2, with TRBD1 as a possible D gene (6 bases). CDR1 and CDR2 from the germline V gene are MDHEN and SYDVKM. V gave up 6 bases and J gave up 6 bases, with 11 bases separating them. The length of the CDR3 is 12 residues. The CDR3 sequence is CASRITGNGYTF. The CDR3 DNA follows: TGTGCCAGCAGAATTACAGGGAATGGCTACACCTTC.

V usage is TRBV19 and J usage is TRBJ2-5; perhaps D is TRBD1 or TRBD2 (5 bases each). The V end lost 5 bases, the J end lost 1 base, and 11 bases lay between the germline ends. The length of the CDR3 is 14 residues. CDR1 and CDR2 from the germline V gene are LNHDA and SQIVND (reference sequence). The CDR3 loop is CASSSRGFQETQYF. In DNA form, the CDR3 reads TGTGCCAGTAGTTCACGGGGCTTCCAAGAGACCCAGTACTTC.

The rearrangement links TRBV2 to TRBJ2-7, with 10 bases fitting TRBD2. With 3 bases clipped from V and 1 base from J, the junction kept 3 bases outside the gene matches. The CDR3 length is 15 residues. In germline, CDR1 is SNHLY, CDR2 FYNNEI. The CDR3 loop is CASSDRGLASYEQYF. CDR3 bases: TGTGCCAGCAGTGATAGGGGACTAGCGTCCTACGAGCAGTACTTC.